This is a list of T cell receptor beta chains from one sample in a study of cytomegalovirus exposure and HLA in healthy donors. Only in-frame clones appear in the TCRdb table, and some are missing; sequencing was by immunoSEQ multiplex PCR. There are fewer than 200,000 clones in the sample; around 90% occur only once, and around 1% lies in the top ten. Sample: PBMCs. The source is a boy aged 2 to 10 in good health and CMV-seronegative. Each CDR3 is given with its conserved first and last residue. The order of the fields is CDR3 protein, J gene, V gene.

CDR3aa: CASSLGRMNTEAFF; j_gene: TRBJ1-1; v_gene: TRBV28
CDR3aa: CASSLTTVANHGYTF; j_gene: TRBJ1-2; v_gene: TRBV11-2
CDR3aa: CASSLVSSGLAGKETQYF; j_gene: TRBJ2-5; v_gene: TRBV7-9
CDR3aa: CATSPRDSYEQYF; j_gene: TRBJ2-7; v_gene: TRBV15
CDR3aa: CASSGQGEFSNQPQHF; j_gene: TRBJ1-5; v_gene: TRBV7-9
CDR3aa: CASSALIAGSSNEQFF; j_gene: TRBJ2-1; v_gene: TRBV9
CDR3aa: CASSPLLAGGYEQYF; j_gene: TRBJ2-7; v_gene: TRBV7-2
CDR3aa: CASSQKPATGFTDTQYF; j_gene: TRBJ2-3; v_gene: TRBV4-1
CDR3aa: CASSPGHLGTYGYTF; j_gene: TRBJ1-2; v_gene: TRBV11-2
CDR3aa: CASSSPTREQYF; j_gene: TRBJ2-7; v_gene: TRBV5-4
CDR3aa: CASSVGGAGELFF; j_gene: TRBJ2-2; v_gene: TRBV2
CDR3aa: CASSYSSDRTEAFF; j_gene: TRBJ1-1; v_gene: TRBV6-5
CDR3aa: CASSSGSRDTFYEQYF; j_gene: TRBJ2-7; v_gene: TRBV5-1
CDR3aa: CASSFPGTGAYNEQFF; j_gene: TRBJ2-1; v_gene: TRBV19
CDR3aa: CASSQKRPEGSNNEQFF; j_gene: TRBJ2-1; v_gene: TRBV4-1
CDR3aa: CARSRPNRGEGYEKLFF; j_gene: TRBJ1-4; v_gene: TRBV5-3
CDR3aa: CASSGLGTGAGTGELFF; j_gene: TRBJ2-2; v_gene: TRBV6-1
CDR3aa: CASGAGPTGELFF; j_gene: TRBJ2-2; v_gene: TRBV19
CDR3aa: CAWSVQWAGAFF; j_gene: TRBJ1-1; v_gene: TRBV30
CDR3aa: CASSSNPTGFSNQPQHF; j_gene: TRBJ1-5; v_gene: TRBV7-2
CDR3aa: CASSENLDRGGNTEAFF; j_gene: TRBJ1-1; v_gene: TRBV9
CDR3aa: CASSQAPETGLSLYEQYF; j_gene: TRBJ2-7; v_gene: TRBV4-1
CDR3aa: CSVEGEAGVSYEQYF; j_gene: TRBJ2-7; v_gene: TRBV29-1
CDR3aa: CASTLWTGTNTEAFF; j_gene: TRBJ1-1; v_gene: TRBV6-6
CDR3aa: CASSPPGHIFTGELFF; j_gene: TRBJ2-2; v_gene: TRBV18
CDR3aa: CASSQAGGRNIQYF; j_gene: TRBJ2-4; v_gene: TRBV4-1
CDR3aa: CAWRTLRVGNTEAFF; j_gene: TRBJ1-1; v_gene: TRBV30
CDR3aa: CASRLATGEGYSNQPQHF; j_gene: TRBJ1-5; v_gene: TRBV12-2
CDR3aa: CASSLAVGHSYEQYF; j_gene: TRBJ2-7; v_gene: TRBV7-6
CDR3aa: CASSREGNSPLHF; j_gene: TRBJ1-6; v_gene: TRBV4-1
CDR3aa: CASSLLATGSTDTQYF; j_gene: TRBJ2-3; v_gene: TRBV7-3
CDR3aa: CASSSSAAGGRNEQFF; j_gene: TRBJ2-1; v_gene: TRBV5-1
CDR3aa: CASRGYTGELFF; j_gene: TRBJ2-2; v_gene: TRBV9
CDR3aa: CASSPAGRSRTLGANVLTF; j_gene: TRBJ2-6; v_gene: TRBV5-1
CDR3aa: CAWSVGVEGYTF; j_gene: TRBJ1-2; v_gene: TRBV30
CDR3aa: CSSSPSTGFLGNEQFF; j_gene: TRBJ2-1; v_gene: TRBV7-9
CDR3aa: CSWWGDRYEQYF; j_gene: TRBJ2-7; v_gene: TRBV29-1
CDR3aa: CATSGDRGKLGYTF; j_gene: TRBJ1-2; v_gene: TRBV15
CDR3aa: CASSDYVGQDNYGYTF; j_gene: TRBJ1-2; v_gene: TRBV11-1
CDR3aa: CAWSAVVGYEQYF; j_gene: TRBJ2-7; v_gene: TRBV30
CDR3aa: CASSYSGGNYGYTF; j_gene: TRBJ1-2; v_gene: TRBV6-6
CDR3aa: CASKTGVNTEAFF; j_gene: TRBJ1-1; v_gene: TRBV19
CDR3aa: CSALTGVGGYTF; j_gene: TRBJ1-2; v_gene: TRBV29-1
CDR3aa: CASSLVAGVGDTQYF; j_gene: TRBJ2-3; v_gene: TRBV7-8
CDR3aa: CASSPPSSYNEQFF; j_gene: TRBJ2-1; v_gene: TRBV18
CDR3aa: CASSSLSPPGEKLFF; j_gene: TRBJ1-4; v_gene: TRBV6-6
CDR3aa: CASSSDLDRRGTGELFF; j_gene: TRBJ2-2; v_gene: TRBV28
CDR3aa: CAWSVGQGSYNEQFF; j_gene: TRBJ2-1; v_gene: TRBV30
CDR3aa: CASITGAGTEAFF; j_gene: TRBJ1-1; v_gene: TRBV28
CDR3aa: CASSYDRDSNQPQHF; j_gene: TRBJ1-5; v_gene: TRBV6-5
CDR3aa: CAIATNTGELFF; j_gene: TRBJ2-2; v_gene: TRBV10-3
CDR3aa: CATAPGTSGSSYNEQFF; j_gene: TRBJ2-1; v_gene: TRBV19
CDR3aa: CASSPPGTVSNEKLFF; j_gene: TRBJ1-4; v_gene: TRBV27
CDR3aa: CASNYRVGTEAFF; j_gene: TRBJ1-1; v_gene: TRBV5-6
CDR3aa: CASEAGANQPQHF; j_gene: TRBJ1-5; v_gene: TRBV28
CDR3aa: CASSLRPGSSYNEQFF; j_gene: TRBJ2-1; v_gene: TRBV7-3
CDR3aa: CASSATNGYEQYF; j_gene: TRBJ2-7; v_gene: TRBV2